This T cell receptor (beta chain) emerged from a study of regulatory T cells in long-lasting Graves disease (dated by TCRdb to the early 2020s). As for the study more broadly: Newly diagnosed Graves' disease patients had taken antithyroid drugs for less than 3 months. The study took place in China and was registered as a clinical trial. A total of roughly 33 samples were covered by TCR sequencing, comprising approximately 13 persistent and approximately 20 newly diagnosed Graves' disease patients. Persistent Graves' disease patients were compared with newly diagnosed Graves' disease patients by peripheral blood TCR sequencing and RNA sequencing. General study outcomes and caveats: Compared with newly diagnosed patients, persistent Graves' disease patients had lower TCR Shannon entropy and fewer highly expanded clones, which suggests clonal expansion. Only the TCR beta chain was sequenced and analyzed. More public clonotypes were shared among persistent patients (approximately 3,000) than among newly diagnosed patients (roughly 1,000). As a limitation, the authors acknowledged that the small sample size may reduce accuracy. Persistent disease showed preferential use of TRBV28, TRBJ1-2 and TRBJ2-5, whereas newly diagnosed disease favored TRBV20-1 and TRBJ2-1. Only peripheral blood was studied, because thyroid tissue, the primary lesion, was inaccessible.

This clonotype was observed many times. The antigen it binds to is not known. The sample holds no much larger clone one base away, and base qualities are not on file. The protocol used for the library was multiplex PCR. This sample was sequenced with an Illumina HiSeq 4000. TCR beta libraries were built with iRepertoire HTBI primers and Arm-PCR amplification of CDR3 regions. Before sequencing, the PCR products went through gel purification. Per the original workflow: A total of fewer than 70 TRBV and about 13 TRBJ segments were identified across samples and were used for gene usage analysis of CDR3 amino acid clonotypes. Filtered high-quality paired reads were merged into contigs using COPE and FqMerger. BLAST was used to align contigs to IMGT TRBV, TRBD and TRBJ reference genes, and CDR3 was defined according to IMGT. Any clonotype with a frequency above 0.1% was counted as a highly expanded clone. Shannon entropy was used to measure repertoire diversity, and the Gini coefficient was used to measure V-J evenness. A clonotype was considered public if more than one individual shared it. Using fastp trimming at Q25 and MiXCR clonotype assembly, TCRdb reanalyzed the public sequencing data and kept in-frame beta chains. Each entry is one CDR3 protein sequence, shown with its most common DNA and genes. The V and J calls were not made by the authors but by TCRdb's processing. Recorded for this sample are a few hundred thousand distinct CDR3 sequences; about 14% of them occurred a single time. Jointly, the top ten make up over 7.5% of the sample.

Trimmed from V: 6 bases; trimmed from J: 3 bases; junction bases lacking a gene match: 5. From a lookup of the germline V gene (reference sequence), CDR1 and CDR2 are LGHDT and YNNKEL. The CDR3 contains 14 residues, cysteine and phenylalanine counted. The only DNA kept is the CDR3, 42 bases in frame from the first base. In the paper's terms, the time point label means: newly diagnosed GD, antithyroid drugs for less than 3 months. For both TCR sequencing and RNA sequencing, RNA was extracted from PBMCs using TRIzol. The diagnosis of Graves' disease followed American Thyroid Association guidelines. Patients were recruited from an endocrinology department in Xi'an, China. From each patient, around 9 milliliters of peripheral blood was collected into an EDTA anticoagulant tube. Ficoll Paque Plus density gradient separation was used to isolate PBMCs, and no additional T cell sorting was done. An Agilent 2100 Bioanalyzer and agarose gel were used to check RNA quality, while a NanoDrop 2000 measured RNA concentration.

A further study also used this sample, focusing on T cells in Graves' hyperthyroidism and ophthalmopathy. The second study's paper adds: Graves' hyperthyroidism was defined as stable when no progression to ophthalmopathy occurred over 18 months of follow-up. Hyperthyroidism patients were newly diagnosed, had a disease duration of under 2 months, and were aged 18 to 65 years. The study excluded patients with uncontrolled infections, other autoimmune diseases, pregnancy or lactation. Diagnoses were based on clinical symptoms, serum thyroxine and TRAb, thyroid ultrasound and orbital computed tomography. The first round of RT-PCR for the TCR CDR3 was performed with the HTBI primer set and the Qiagen OneStep RT-PCR kit. Blood samples also contained most of the expanded thyroid clonotypes (frequency above 0.001), which suggests that blood repertoires may reflect thyroid immune responses. A 13 V-J signature model separated ophthalmopathy from stable hyperthyroidism, with approximately 87% sensitivity and roughly 81% specificity in cross-validation and 80%/75% in testing. During validation, the model predicted progression to ophthalmopathy a median of approximately 6.5 months ahead of onset, with around 71% sensitivity and about 75% specificity. To identify TCR V-J signatures that set the groups apart, the researchers used a discovery cohort of 100 patients, made up of around 42 with Graves' ophthalmopathy and approximately 57 with stable Graves' hyperthyroidism. Whether ophthalmopathy could be predicted prospectively was tested in an independent validation cohort made up of roughly 19 hyperthyroidism patients plus 17 patients who later progressed to ophthalmopathy. The roughly 99 discovery patients were divided at random into training and test sets in a 7:3 ratio. Thyroid tissue and blood T-cell repertoires from over 5 Graves' hyperthyroidism patients were also compared in the study. After sampling, hyperthyroidism patients received methimazole starting at 30 mg daily, and ophthalmopathy patients received high-dose intravenous methylprednisolone. A second multiplex PCR round built the libraries, followed by size selection and purification. Libraries were sequenced paired-end with 100 bp reads on an Illumina HiSeq2000. SOAPnuke was used to process the raw data, removing reads that contained adapters or uncalled bases, had a mean Phred below 15, or lacked an exact match to the constant primer or identifier. High-quality paired reads were merged using COPE v1.2.5, and each unique nucleotide sequence was defined as a clonotype. MiTCR v1.1 was used to align clonotypes to the IMGT TRBV, TRBD and TRBJ reference segments. Analysis was restricted to V-J combinations with a frequency above 0.0001, which covered roughly 99% of repertoires. A TCS score was defined as the ratio between F50 (clonal expansion) and ExV (chaos), using BLOSUM62-based TCRdist between CDR3 peptides within each V-J. Welch's t-statistics and random forest reduced around 510 V-J features to 10 to 15, which were used in a naive Bayes classifier (R e1071). No statistical method was used to fix the sample size in advance, and group allocation was not hidden from the investigators. According to the paper, TCR Vbeta CDR3 sequencing was carried out on approximately 140 peripheral blood samples, which came from 40 to 45 ophthalmopathy, 80 or so hyperthyroidism and about 17 progressor patients.

The sequence links TRBV3-1 to TRBJ2-1, with TRBD2 matching 7 junction bases. The sequencing used peripheral blood mononuclear cells (PBMCs), collected at new diagnosis, from a patient treated with antithyroid drugs. This sequence was found in a man aged 30-40 years with Graves disease. Donor details come from another sample of the same person, matched by shared clones. The DNA reads as follows: TGTGCCAGCAGGCATGGACTAGACTACAATGAGCAGTTCTTC. The resulting protein is CASRHGLDYNEQFF.